This TCR beta chain was sequenced for a study of T cells in Graves' hyperthyroidism and ophthalmopathy. Looked up from germline, CDR1 is LGHNA and CDR2 is YNFKEQ. This CDR3 contains 15 residues. V was cut by 3 bases and J by 1 base, with 12 bases left in between. This clonotype was detected a few times. Amplified TCR beta CDR3 regions derived from RNA transcripts. During a first-round RT-PCR of the TCR CDR3, the HTBI primer set was used. MiXCR was run by TCRdb on the multiplex PCR reads, yielding one entry per CDR3 protein. The sample lists a few hundred thousand distinct CDR3 sequences, around 42% occurring once.

The sequence was obtained from a young woman with Graves' hyperthyroidism. Specimen: peripheral blood or thyroid tissue (not recorded which). J is TRBJ1-1 and V is TRBV4-2; the D gene is possibly TRBD1 (6 bases). CDR3 residues: CASSQGGGTNTEAFF. The DNA of the CDR3 is TGTGCCAGCAGCCAGGGCGGGGGCACGAACACTGAAGCTTTCTTT.